This T cell receptor (beta chain) appears in the sequencing data of a study of a mutant IDH1 vaccine in newly diagnosed glioma. As for the study in general: Among treated patients, roughly 62% were male and around 38% female, and mean age was around 40 years.

With respect to this clone: Its cognate antigen is unknown.

Specified time point: week 5, during vaccination. Every vaccine dose comprised 300 ug of mutant IDH1 20-mer peptide plus topical imiquimod. V shed 5 bases and J 7 bases; nucleotides not matched to a gene: 6. The length of the CDR3 is 13 residues. Germline V gene data show CDR1 as MNHEY and CDR2 as SVGAGI. TCRdb keeps only in-frame clones here, not all; method: immunoSEQ multiplex PCR. Of more than 25,000 clones listed, approximately 80% are singletons. The rearrangement joins TRBV6-5 to TRBJ2-7; 9 bases agree with TRBD1. This sequence originates from a man aged 35 to 55 with glioma. The sequencing used PBMCs, collected from a glioma patient whose treatment included an IDH1 peptide vaccine. CDR3: CASSGQGSGEQYF. Written as DNA, the CDR3 is TGTGCCAGCAGTGGACAGGGGTCGGGTGAGCAGTACTTC.